Reported below is one T cell receptor beta chain. Its specificity is unknown. The repertoire was sequenced with immunoSEQ multiplex PCR; TCRdb's copy has only in-frame clones and lacks some. The sample lists approximately 110,000 clones; approximately 90% were seen once. The source of the sample is a study of T cell responses to AZD1222 COVID-19 vaccine. Germline CDR1 reads MGHRA; CDR2 reads YSYEKL. The V and J ends lost 0 bases and 4 bases, in that order; junction bases with no gene match: 3. The CDR3 length is 15 residues. The study, taken as a whole, reports: Donors were chiefly white British, with a greater number of females, and clonal diversity was perhaps underestimated. Mapped onto spike, vaccine-associated CD4 TCRs spanned it and were dominant at 160-218 and 743-854. Reportedly, close to half of spike-specific TCRs are directed against unmutated variant regions.

This clonotype was sampled from an adult in good health. The genes are TRBV4-1 and TRBJ1-5; 7 bases line up with TRBD1. This specimen was peripheral blood, taken on day 0 of AZD1222 vaccination. This CDR3 reads CASSQEGTVNQPQHF. Written as DNA, the CDR3 is TGCGCCAGCAGCCAAGAGGGGACAGTTAATCAGCCCCAGCATTTT.